The sequence of this T cell receptor (delta chain) was determined in a study of γδ T cells in repeated Plasmodium falciparum infection. This clone was recorded a few times. Translating this DNA gives a protein that differs at residue 6 from the TCRdb one, which belongs to a much larger clone; a read error is likely, and the protein shown is this translation. Gammadelta T cells were flow-sorted from PBMC into Vgamma9/Vdelta2+ and Vdelta2-negative populations for bulk analysis. TCRdb reprocessed the multiplex PCR reads through CATT. Among 90,000 or so delta-chain clones listed, approximately 0.96% were seen once. Germline assignment: CDR1 GEAIGNYY and CDR2 EKD. This CDR3 is built from 15 residues.

The TCR sequence derives from a pool of human donors (malaria-infected and uninfected, not separated). The sequenced sample was gamma-delta T cells from blood. The V gene corresponds to TRDV2; no J gene was called; the table's D call of TRDD3 was not tested on the DNA. CDR3 DNA sequence: TGTGCCTGTGACAAACCGGGGGATACGCGTCGTCTTCTCATCTTT. Its translation is CACDKPGDTRRLLIF.